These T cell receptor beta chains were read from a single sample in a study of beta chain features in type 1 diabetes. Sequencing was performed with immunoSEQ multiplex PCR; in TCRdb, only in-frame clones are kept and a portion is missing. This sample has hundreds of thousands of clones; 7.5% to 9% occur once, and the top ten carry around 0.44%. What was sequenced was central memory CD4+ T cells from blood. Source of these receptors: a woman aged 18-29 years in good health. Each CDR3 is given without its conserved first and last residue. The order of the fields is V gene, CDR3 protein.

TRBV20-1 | SANTDTQY
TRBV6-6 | ASSYRGYNEQF
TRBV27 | ASSLSPQGRQPQH
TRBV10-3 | AISPRRVQEGDTQY
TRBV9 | ASSVAFWSEAF
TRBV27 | ASSSGGSGNTIY
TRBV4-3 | ASSQGIAYGYEQY
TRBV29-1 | SVRGVNQPQH
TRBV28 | ASCPGDRDYEQY
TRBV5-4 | ASSLSGAGETQY
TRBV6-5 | ASSLDRSNQPQH
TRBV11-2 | ASSRNRGEGEAF
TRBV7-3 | ASSLGQVDRGETQY
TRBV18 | ASGPGLRTEAF
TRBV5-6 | ASSLAGGTSTDTQY
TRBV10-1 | ASSENSGSWADTQY
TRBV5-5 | ASSLAGVGEQY
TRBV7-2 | ASSLAVATGGKNTQY
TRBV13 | ASSERTGAGANVLT
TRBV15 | ATSGFQDTQY